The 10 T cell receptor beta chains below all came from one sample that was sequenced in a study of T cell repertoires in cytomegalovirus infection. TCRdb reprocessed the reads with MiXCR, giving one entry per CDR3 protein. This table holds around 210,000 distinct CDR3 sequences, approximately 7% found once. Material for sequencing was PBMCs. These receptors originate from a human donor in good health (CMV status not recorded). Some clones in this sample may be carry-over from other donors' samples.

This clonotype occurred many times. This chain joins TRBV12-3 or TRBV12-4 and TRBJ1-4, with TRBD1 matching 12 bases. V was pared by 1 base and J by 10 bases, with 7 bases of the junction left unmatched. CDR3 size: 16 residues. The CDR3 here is CASSLGGQGALGKLFF. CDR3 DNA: TGTGCCAGCAGTTTAGGGGGACAGGGGGCCCTTGGAAAACTGTTTTTT.

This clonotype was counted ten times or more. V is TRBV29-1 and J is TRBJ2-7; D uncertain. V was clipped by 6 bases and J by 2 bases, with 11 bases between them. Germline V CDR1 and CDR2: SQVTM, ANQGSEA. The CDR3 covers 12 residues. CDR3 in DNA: TGCAGCGTGACCCACTCAGCCTACGAGCAGTACTTC. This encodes CSVTHSAYEQYF.

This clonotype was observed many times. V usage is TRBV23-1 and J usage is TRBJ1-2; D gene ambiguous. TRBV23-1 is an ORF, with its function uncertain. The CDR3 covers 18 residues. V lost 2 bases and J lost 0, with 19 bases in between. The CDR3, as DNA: TGCGCCAGCAGTCAAGCTAGGGAAGAGAAGGGAACTAACTATGGCTACACCTTC. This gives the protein CASSQAREEKGTNYGYTF.

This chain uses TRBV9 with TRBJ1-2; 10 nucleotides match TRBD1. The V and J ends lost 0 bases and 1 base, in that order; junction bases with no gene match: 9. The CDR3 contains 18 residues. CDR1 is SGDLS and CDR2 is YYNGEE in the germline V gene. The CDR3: CASSVAPGQGTFNYGYTF. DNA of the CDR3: TGTGCCAGCAGCGTAGCGCCGGGACAGGGGACCTTTAACTATGGCTACACCTTC. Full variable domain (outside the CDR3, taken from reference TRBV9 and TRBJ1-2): DSGVTQTPKHLITATGQRVTLRCSPRSGDLSVYWYQQSLDQGLQFLIQYYNGEERAKGNILERFSAQQFPDLHSELNLSSLELGDSALYFCASSVAPGQGTFNYGYTFGSGTRLTVV.

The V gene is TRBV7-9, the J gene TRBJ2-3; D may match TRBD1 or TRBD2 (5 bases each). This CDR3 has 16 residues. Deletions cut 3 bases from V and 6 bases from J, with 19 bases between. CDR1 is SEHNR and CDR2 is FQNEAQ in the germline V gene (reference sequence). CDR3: CASSFDAQGAIDTQYF. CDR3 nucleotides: TGTGCCAGCAGCTTTGATGCGCAGGGAGCCATTGATACGCAGTATTTT.

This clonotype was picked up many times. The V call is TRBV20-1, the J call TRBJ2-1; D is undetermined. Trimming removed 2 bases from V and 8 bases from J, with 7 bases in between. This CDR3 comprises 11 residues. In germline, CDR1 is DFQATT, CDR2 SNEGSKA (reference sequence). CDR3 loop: CSARIRYEQFF. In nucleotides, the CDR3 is TGCAGTGCTAGAATCCGGTATGAGCAGTTCTTC.

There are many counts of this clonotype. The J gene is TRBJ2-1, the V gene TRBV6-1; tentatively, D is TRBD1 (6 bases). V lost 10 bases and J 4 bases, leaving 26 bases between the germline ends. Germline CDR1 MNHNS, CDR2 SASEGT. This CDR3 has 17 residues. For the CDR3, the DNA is TGTGCCACGCAGTTAAGATCGGACAGAGGATATTACAATGAGCAGTTCTTC. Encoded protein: CATQLRSDRGYYNEQFF.

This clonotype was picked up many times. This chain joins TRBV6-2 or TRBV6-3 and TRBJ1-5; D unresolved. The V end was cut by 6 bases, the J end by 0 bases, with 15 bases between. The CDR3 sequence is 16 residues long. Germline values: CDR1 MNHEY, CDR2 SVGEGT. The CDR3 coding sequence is TGTGCCAGCAGCCATTCACCGAACTATAGCAATCAGCCCCAGCATTTT. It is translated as CASSHSPNYSNQPQHF.

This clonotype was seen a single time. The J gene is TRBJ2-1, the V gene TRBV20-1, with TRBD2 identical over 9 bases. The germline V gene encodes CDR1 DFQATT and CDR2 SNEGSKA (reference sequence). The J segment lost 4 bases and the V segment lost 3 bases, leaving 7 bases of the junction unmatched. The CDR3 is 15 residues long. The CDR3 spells CSARGTLAGYNEQFF. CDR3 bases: TGCAGTGCTAGGGGCACACTAGCGGGTTACAATGAGCAGTTCTTC.

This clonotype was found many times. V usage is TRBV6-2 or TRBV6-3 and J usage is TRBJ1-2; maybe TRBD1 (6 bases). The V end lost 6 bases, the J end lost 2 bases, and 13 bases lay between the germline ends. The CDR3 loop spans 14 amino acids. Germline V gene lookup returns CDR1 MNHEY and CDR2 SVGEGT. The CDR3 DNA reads TGTGCCAGCAGCCCCCCCGACAGGAACTATGGCTACACCTTC. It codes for CASSPPDRNYGYTF.